This TCR beta chain was identified in a study of breast tumors, draining lymph nodes, adjacent tissues. The germline CDR1 and CDR2 sequences are SGHVS and FQNEAQ. This CDR3 spans 14 amino acids. Breast cancer patients provided tissue from their axillary draining lymph nodes. General study results and limits: The data were judged consistent with most tumor T cells coming from lymph node and expanding in tumor.

On this clonotype: Its antigen is currently unknown.

A single record per CDR3 protein comes from TCRdb applying MiXCR to the multiplex PCR reads. This table holds about 220,000 distinct CDR3 sequences, 34% found once. Sequenced input: axillary lymph node tissue. This sequence joins TRBV7-8 and TRBJ2-1, with no clear D. The J call is in doubt because the DNA end fits TRBJ2-7 better. The sequence was obtained from a female donor with breast cancer. Some clones in this sample may be carry-over from other donors' samples. CDR3 sequence reads: CASSLEGFSNEQYF. The CDR3 nucleotides read TGTGCCAGCAGCTTAGAAGGCTTCTCGAATGAGCAGTACTTC.